The clone carrying this TCR beta chain was seen many times. The antigen remains unidentified. This sample stems from a study of HIV-infected children after antiretroviral therapy interruption. Study details: Interruption group median age around 9.9 years; continuous group roughly 8 years.

The treatment: PENTA 11 planned treatment interruption arm or continuous ART arm. Sorting from thawed PBMCs isolated naive CD4+ CD45RA+ CD45RO- T cells. Broader study findings: After treatment interruption started, naive CD4+ CDR3 overlap across time points dropped.

A 3' RACE protocol on RNA, with unique molecular identifiers, produced the TCR library. TCRdb re-called the 3' RACE reads through MiXCR, storing one row per CDR3 protein. The table has over 15,000 distinct CDR3 sequences, approximately 3% seen once. The receptor was isolated from a child under 18 with HIV. This material consisted of CD45RA+ CD4+ T cells from PBMCs, taken from a donor given antiretroviral therapy, either interrupted or continuous. Subset indicated: naive CD4+ CD45RA+ CD45RO- T cells.

CDR3 nucleotides: TGCGCCAGCAGCCAAGATTGGAGGGTGAACACTGAAGCTTTCTTT. Its protein is CASSQDWRVNTEAFF. The rearrangement joins TRBV4-1 to TRBJ1-1; D is undetermined. The length of the CDR3 is 15 residues. Germline CDR1 MGHRA, CDR2 YSYEKL. V was shortened by 0 bases and J by 0 bases, with 8 bases between the two germline ends.